This TCR beta chain appears in the sequencing data of a study of blood T cell repertoires in COVID-19 (dated by TCRdb to between 2020 and 2021). About the full investigation: Collaborator samples came from the United States, Italy and Spain and covered acute and convalescent phases of COVID-19. The dataset comprised deeply sampled blood TCRbeta repertoires from subjects exposed to, actively infected with, or recovered from COVID-19. Sample metadata almost always included a de-identified subject ID, COVID-19 status, age in years and sex. The repertoires were released in a freely available public database intended as a resource for research on the immune response to SARS-CoV-2. Where HLA class I and class II types were available, the types were taken from metadata supplied by the sample provider, not from assay-based typing. The prospective study material was composed of cDNA or gDNA derived from T cells, B-cell-depleted T cells, or PBMCs. Samples came from the ongoing ImmuneRACE study (first 160 participants) plus 1,254 subjects from 6 global collaborators.

Collaborating institutions collected whole blood in K2EDTA tubes following their own protocols. Collaborator samples were shipped for TCRbeta analysis as frozen whole blood, isolated PBMCs, or DNA extracted from either sample type. The immunoSEQ Assay, a bias-controlled multiplex PCR, was used to amplify TCRbeta CDR3 regions from genomic DNA. In the paper's pipeline: Nucleated cell counts per sample were estimated from amplification of reference gene primers within the assay. To quantify the absolute abundance of each unique TCRbeta CDR3 rearrangement, sequence reads were collapsed and filtered. Productive Simpson clonality was computed per sample as the square root of Simpson's diversity index over productive rearrangements. Drawn from immuneACCESS, this table holds only the in-frame rearrangements with V and J called that TCRdb kept. Clones are partly lost; checked studies trace under half to an unresolved V gene and leave the rest unexplained. The V and J calls and clone size come from that table; D and trimming were worked out from the DNA. The sample has some 270,000 clones on record, roughly 91% of them singletons. The ten largest clonotypes hold around 0.88% of the sample.

From cysteine to phenylalanine, the CDR3 is 15 amino acids long. Here the CDR3 DNA is all that survives: 45 bases in frame from base 1. Between the V and J ends, shortened by 3 bases and 6 bases respectively, the junction contains 15 bases. The germline V gene encodes CDR1 KGHSH and CDR2 LQKENI. A remark on this clone: The antigen it recognizes is unknown. Base quality data are lacking; no much larger clone is found one base away.

What the authors observed across the whole study: Clinical and demographic metadata were provided uncurated, with the amount varying by source and participant.

The source of this sequence is a man aged 25-40 years with acute or convalescent COVID-19. Sequenced material: peripheral blood. The sequence links TRBV18 to TRBJ2-1, with the D gene not clear enough to name. The nucleotides read TGTGCCAGCTCACCGCCTTATGAGAGATTCAATGAGCAGTTCTTC. This yields the protein CASSPPYERFNEQFF. Where the CDR3 stops, the reference TRBV18 and TRBJ2-1 genes take over; the full variable domain is NAGVMQNPRHLVRRRGQEARLRCSPMKGHSHVYWYRQLPEEGLKFMVYLQKENIIDESGMPKERFSAEFPKEGPSILRIQQVVRGDSAAYFCASSPPYERFNEQFFGPGTRLTVL.